The next 11 T cell receptor beta chains were all read from a single sample in a study of OX40 agonist ivuxolimab in advanced cancers. The method was immunoSEQ multiplex PCR; TCRdb's version includes in-frame clones alone and lacks a portion of them. The sample lists 60,000 or so clones; about four fifths were seen once. The sequenced sample was CD4+ or CD8+ T cells sorted from blood, obtained in a trial of the OX40 agonist ivuxolimab. The receptor set was obtained from an adult with an advanced solid tumor such as melanoma, head and neck, liver or kidney cancer.

This chain joins TRBV2 and TRBJ2-3, with D perhaps TRBD1 or TRBD2 (5 bases each). CDR3 size: 16 residues. With 6 bases removed from V and 0 bases from J, the gap between germline ends came to 16 bases. Germline V gives CDR1 SNHLY, CDR2 FYNNEI. The CDR3 DNA reads TGTGCCAGCAGGGGGGAGACAGTTATTAGCACAGATACGCAGTATTTT. It translates to CASRGETVISTDTQYF.

The gene calls are TRBV19 and TRBJ1-6, with D possibly TRBD1 on 6 matching bases. The CDR3 length is 14 residues. CDR1 LNHDA and CDR2 SQIVND come from the germline V gene (reference sequence). V was shortened by 7 bases and J by 6 bases, with 13 bases between the two germline ends. This CDR3 reads CASTVTGSNSPLHF. CDR3 DNA sequence: TGTGCCAGTACCGTGACAGGATCTAATTCACCCCTCCACTTT.

This chain links TRBV18 with TRBJ1-1; D may be TRBD1 (5 bases). The CDR3 sequence is 13 residues long. Trimming shortened V by 5 bases and J by 2 bases, and 9 bases separated the two germline ends. The germline V gene has CDR1 KGHSH and CDR2 LQKENI. CDR3 nucleotide sequence: TGTGCCAGCTCAGAAGGGGTAAACACTGAAGCTTTCTTT. Protein sequence: CASSEGVNTEAFF.

The chain couples TRBV9 to TRBJ2-7, with a weak D call TRBD1 (5 bases). The CDR3 is made up of 14 amino acids. V lost 5 bases and J lost 3, with 15 bases in between. Per the germline V gene, CDR1 is SGDLS and CDR2 is YYNGEE. The CDR3 coding sequence is TGTGCCAGCAGGGGTCGGGTAGGGGACTACGAGCAGTACTTC. Protein sequence: CASRGRVGDYEQYF.

The chain employs TRBV28 and TRBJ2-4; D call uncertain. Trimming took 4 bases from V and 0 from J, leaving 10 bases between them. This CDR3 contains 15 residues. Per the germline V gene, CDR1 is MDHEN and CDR2 is SYDVKM. Here the CDR3 reads CASSSFNLAKNIQYF. CDR3 nucleotides: TGTGCCAGCAGTTCTTTCAACTTAGCCAAAAACATTCAGTACTTC. The full variable domain, rest sourced from reference TRBV28 and TRBJ2-4, is DVKVTQSSRYLVKRTGEKVFLECVQDMDHENMFWYRQDPGLGLRLIYFSYDVKMKEKGDIPEGYSVSREKKERFSLILESASTNQTSMYLCASSSFNLAKNIQYFGAGTRLSVL.

The rearrangement links TRBV20-1 to TRBJ1-1, with no clear D. Germline CDR1 is DFQATT and CDR2 is SNEGSKA (reference sequence). Trimming cost V 4 bases and J 1 base, with 4 bases left between them. The CDR3 consists of 11 residues. The CDR3 nucleotides read TGCAGTGCTACACAGAACACTGAAGCTTTCTTT. It is translated as CSATQNTEAFF.

The rearrangement uses TRBV15 and TRBJ2-1, with D possibly being TRBD2 (5 bases). Deletions cut 5 bases from V and 6 bases from J, with 26 bases between. This CDR3 contains 18 residues. Germline CDR1 is LNHNV and CDR2 is YYDKDF (reference sequence). CDR3 sequence (DNA): TGTGCCACCAGCCCTCGACAAGGAGCGAGAGAGGGTCCCAATGAGCAGTTCTTC. This sequence encodes CATSPRQGAREGPNEQFF.

The gene calls are TRBV7-9 and TRBJ2-7, with 8 positions matching TRBD2. The V and J ends lost 4 bases and 0 bases, in that order; junction bases with no gene match: 2. The CDR3 extends over 14 amino acids. Per the germline V gene, CDR1 is SEHNR and CDR2 is FQNEAQ (reference sequence). CDR3 residues: CASSSTSDSYEQYF. As DNA, the CDR3 is TGTGCCAGCAGCTCGACTAGCGACTCCTACGAGCAGTACTTC.

The rearrangement links TRBV7-9 to TRBJ2-5; TRBD1 matches 8 bases. There are 14 residues in the CDR3. The V gene end was trimmed by 3 bases and the J gene end by 4 bases; junction bases not matched to a gene: 4. Germline loops: CDR1 SEHNR, CDR2 FQNEAQ (reference sequence). The CDR3 DNA follows: TGTGCCAGCAGCTTGACAGGGGCGGGAGAGACCCAGTACTTC. Translation: CASSLTGAGETQYF.

The V gene is TRBV23-1, the J gene TRBJ1-1; D may be TRBD1 (5 bases). TRBV23-1 is recorded as an ORF, its role being uncertain. CDR3 length: 11 amino acids. The V end was cut by 8 bases, the J end by 11 bases, with 15 bases between. This chain's CDR3 is CASWPGWDAFF. In DNA, the CDR3 is TGCGCCAGCTGGCCAGGGTGGGATGCTTTCTTT.

The chain carries TRBV5-1 and TRBJ2-1, with D maybe TRBD2 (6 bases). Deletions cut 0 bases from V and 7 bases from J, with 11 bases between. Germline V gene sequence: CDR1 SGHRS, CDR2 YFSETQ. There are 14 residues in the CDR3. The CDR3 loop reads CASSLGGARNEQFF. The CDR3 nucleotides are TGCGCCAGCAGCTTGGGCGGGGCACGGAATGAGCAGTTCTTC.